This is a list of T cell receptor beta chains from one sample in a study of blood T cells in healthy people across ages. TCRdb re-derived calls from the 5' RACE reads in MiXCR, one entry per CDR3 protein. The table includes around 800,000 distinct CDR3 sequences, 40% to 65% detected once. Input material: blood. The receptors here all came from a man older than 75 in good health. Both conserved end residues are part of each CDR3. D genes are given only for firm matches. Some rows mark clone size as missing; the rest say once, few, many or name a class of expanded clone.

few,NA,TRBJ2-5,TRBV30,TGTGCCTGGAGTTCGGGACGGCAAGAGACCCAGTACTTC,CAWSSGRQETQYF
NA,NA,TRBJ2-3,TRBV12-3/TRBV12-4,TGTGCCAGCACTTCAACGGGATACGCGTATTTT,CASTSTGYAYF
NA,TRBD2,TRBJ2-3,TRBV4-1,TGCGCCAGCAGCCAAGTCTTCGAGGGACTAGCGGGAACAGATACGCAGTATTTT,CASSQVFEGLAGTDTQYF
few,TRBD2,TRBJ2-1,TRBV12-3/TRBV12-4,TGTGCCAGCAGTCAGCCCCGACTAGCGGGAGCCCGTGGTAGGCAGTTCTTC,CASSQPRLAGARGRQFF
few,TRBD1,TRBJ2-6,TRBV29-1,TGCAGCTTTTTAACCGGGACAGCCTCTGGGGCCAACGTCCTGACTTTC,CSFLTGTASGANVLTF
NA,TRBD1,TRBJ2-5,TRBV5-1,TGCGCCAGCAGCATACACGGGACAGGGCAAGAGACCCAGTACTTC,CASSIHGTGQETQYF
NA,NA,TRBJ2-7,TRBV2,TGTGCCAGCAGTACATACAGCGAGCAGTACTTC,CASSTYSEQYF
NA,TRBD2,TRBJ2-3,TRBV7-3,TGTGCCAGCAGCAAACCCAATAGCGGGAGGAAAGATACGCAGTATTTT,CASSKPNSGRKDTQYF
NA,TRBD2,TRBJ2-2,TRBV19,TGTGCCAGTACACGGCGGACCGGAACTAGCGGGACCGGGGAGCTGTTTTTT,CASTRRTGTSGTGELFF
NA,TRBD1,TRBJ2-1,TRBV7-2,TGTGCCAGCAGCTTAGCGGACAGGGGTCATGAGCAGTTCTTC,CASSLADRGHEQFF
NA,TRBD1,TRBJ2-7,TRBV29-1,TGCAGCGCCGGTTCCAGGGGGCCTACCTACGAGCAGTACTTC,CSAGSRGPTYEQYF
few,NA,TRBJ2-7,TRBV6-5,TGTGCCAGCAGTCCTCAAGTAGGGAGCGCCTACGAGCAGTACTTC,CASSPQVGSAYEQYF
NA,NA,TRBJ1-2,TRBV29-1,TGCAGCGTTGGGAACAGACTAGTGGACTATGGCTACACCTTC,CSVGNRLVDYGYTF
NA,TRBD2,TRBJ2-1,TRBV7-6,TGTGCCAGCAGCTTACGAAGCGGGAACCTTTTTAATGAGCAGTTCTTC,CASSLRSGNLFNEQFF
NA,NA,TRBJ1-4,TRBV20-1,TGCAGTGCTAGTCCCGCTAATGAAAAACTGTTTTTT,CSASPANEKLFF
NA,NA,TRBJ2-5,TRBV3-1,TGTGCCAGCAGCAACAGCAGGGAGGAGACCCAGTACTTC,CASSNSREETQYF
NA,TRBD2,TRBJ2-5,TRBV29-1,TGCAGCGTTGAACGGCTAGCGGGAGCCCCGGAGACCCAGTACTTC,CSVERLAGAPETQYF
few,TRBD2,TRBJ2-1,TRBV20-1,TGCAGTGCCCTTAGCGGGGACGACAATGAGCAGTTCTTC,CSALSGDDNEQFF
NA,NA,TRBJ1-1,TRBV27,TGTGCCAGCAGATTTCAGCTGAACACTGAAGCTTTCTTT,CASRFQLNTEAFF
few,NA,TRBJ2-6,TRBV20-1,TGCAGTGCAACCCCAGGGGACCGCTCTGGGGCCAACGTCCTGACTTTC,CSATPGDRSGANVLTF
NA,TRBD2,TRBJ2-1,TRBV20-1,TGCAGTGCTCCTACACGAGGGACTAGCGGGAATGGAGGGTACAATGAGCAGTTCTTC,CSAPTRGTSGNGGYNEQFF
NA,NA,TRBJ2-1,TRBV24-1,TGTGCCACCAGTGATTTCCCGTCCGCGAAGGTCTCCTACAATGAGCAGTTCTTC,CATSDFPSAKVSYNEQFF
once,NA,TRBJ2-7,TRBV5-1,TGCGCCAGCTCCTATGGAAGGGCCTCCTCCTACGAGCAGTACTTC,CASSYGRASSYEQYF
NA,TRBD1,TRBJ2-3,TRBV27,TGTGCCAGCAGTGAACGACAGGGGGGGGAGTATTTT,CASSERQGGEYF
few,TRBD2,TRBJ2-5,TRBV27,TGTGCCAGCGTCCCCCTAGCTAGCGGGAGCTTCCAAGAGACCCAGTACTTC,CASVPLASGSFQETQYF
few,TRBD2,TRBJ2-7,TRBV4-1,TGCGCCAGCAGCCCGTCGGGAACTAGCGGTACCTACGAGCAGTACTTC,CASSPSGTSGTYEQYF
many,NA,TRBJ2-6,TRBV27,TGTGCCAGCAGTTCCCCGGGTGGTACCTCTGGGGCCAACGTCCTGACTTTC,CASSSPGGTSGANVLTF
once,NA,TRBJ2-7,TRBV3-1,TGTGCCAGCAGCCAAGGGGCAGAGACCTACGAGCAGTACTTC,CASSQGAETYEQYF
NA,TRBD2,TRBJ2-5,TRBV7-2,TGTGCCAGCAGCAAAGCGGGAGTTCCCAACAATGAGCAGTACTTC,CASSKAGVPNNEQYF